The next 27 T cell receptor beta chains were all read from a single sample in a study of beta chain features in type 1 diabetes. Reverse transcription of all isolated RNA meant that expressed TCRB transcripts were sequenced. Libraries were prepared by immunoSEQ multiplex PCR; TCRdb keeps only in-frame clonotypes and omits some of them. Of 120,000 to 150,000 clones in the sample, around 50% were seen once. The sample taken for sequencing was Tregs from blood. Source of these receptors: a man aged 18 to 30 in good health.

This CDR3 is CSVDLGSRTDTQYF. DNA for the CDR3: TGCAGCGTTGATCTGGGGAGCCGCACAGATACGCAGTATTTT. V usage is TRBV29-1 and J usage is TRBJ2-3; maybe TRBD2 (5 bases). The germline V and J ends were trimmed by 3 bases and 1 base, with 11 bases remaining between them. Germline lookup yields CDR1 SQVTM and CDR2 ANQGSEA. The CDR3 has 14 amino acids.

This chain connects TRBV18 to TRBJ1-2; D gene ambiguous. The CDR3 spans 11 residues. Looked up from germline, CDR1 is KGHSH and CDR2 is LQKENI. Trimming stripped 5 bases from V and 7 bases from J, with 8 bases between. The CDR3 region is CASSDGFGYTF. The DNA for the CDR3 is TGTGCCAGCTCAGACGGGTTTGGCTACACCTTC.

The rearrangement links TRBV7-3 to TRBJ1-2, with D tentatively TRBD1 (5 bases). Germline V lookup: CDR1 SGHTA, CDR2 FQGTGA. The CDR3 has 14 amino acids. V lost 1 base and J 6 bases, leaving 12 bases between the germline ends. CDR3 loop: CASSLNSRGNGYTF. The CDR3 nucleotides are TGTGCCAGCAGCTTAAACAGTCGGGGGAATGGCTACACCTTC.

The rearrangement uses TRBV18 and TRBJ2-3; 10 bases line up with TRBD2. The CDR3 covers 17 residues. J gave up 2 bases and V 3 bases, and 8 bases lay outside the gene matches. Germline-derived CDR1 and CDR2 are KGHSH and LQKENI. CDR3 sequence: CASSPLASGGNTDTQYF. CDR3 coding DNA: TGTGCCAGCTCACCCCTCGCTAGCGGGGGAAACACAGATACGCAGTATTTT. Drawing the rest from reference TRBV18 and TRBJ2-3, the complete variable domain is NAGVMQNPRHLVRRRGQEARLRCSPMKGHSHVYWYRQLPEEGLKFMVYLQKENIIDESGMPKERFSAEFPKEGPSILRIQQVVRGDSAAYFCASSPLASGGNTDTQYFGPGTRLTVL.

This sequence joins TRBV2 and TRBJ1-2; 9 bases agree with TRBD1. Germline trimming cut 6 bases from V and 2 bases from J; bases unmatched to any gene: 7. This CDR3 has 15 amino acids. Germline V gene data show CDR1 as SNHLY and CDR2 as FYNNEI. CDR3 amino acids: CASRLRTGDNYGYTF. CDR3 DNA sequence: TGTGCCAGCAGGCTACGGACAGGGGACAACTATGGCTACACCTTC. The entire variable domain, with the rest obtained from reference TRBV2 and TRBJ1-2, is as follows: EPEVTQTPSHQVTQMGQEVILRCVPISNHLYFYWYRQILGQKVEFLVSFYNNEISEKSEIFDDQFSVERPDGSNFTLKIRSTKLEDSAMYFCASRLRTGDNYGYTFGSGTRLTVV.

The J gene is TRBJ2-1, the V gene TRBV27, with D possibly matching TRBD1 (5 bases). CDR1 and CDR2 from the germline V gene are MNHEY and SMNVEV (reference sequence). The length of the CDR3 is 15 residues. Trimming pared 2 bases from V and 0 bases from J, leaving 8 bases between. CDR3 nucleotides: TGTGCCAGCAGTTTACGAAGGGGCTCCTACAATGAGCAGTTCTTC. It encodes CASSLRRGSYNEQFF.

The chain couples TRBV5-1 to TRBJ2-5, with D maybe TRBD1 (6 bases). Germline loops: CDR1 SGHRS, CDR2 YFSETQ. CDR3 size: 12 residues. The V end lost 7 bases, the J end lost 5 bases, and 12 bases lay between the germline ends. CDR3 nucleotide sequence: TGCGCCAGCGAGGGGGTCGGGGAGACCCAGTACTTC. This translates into CASEGVGETQYF.

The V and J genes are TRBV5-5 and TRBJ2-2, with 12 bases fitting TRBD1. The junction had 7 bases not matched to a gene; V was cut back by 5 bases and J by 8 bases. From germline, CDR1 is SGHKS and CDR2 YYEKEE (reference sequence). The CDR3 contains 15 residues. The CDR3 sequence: CASRPRDRGLGELFF. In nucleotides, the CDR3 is TGTGCCAGCAGACCCCGGGACAGGGGGCTTGGGGAGCTGTTTTTT.

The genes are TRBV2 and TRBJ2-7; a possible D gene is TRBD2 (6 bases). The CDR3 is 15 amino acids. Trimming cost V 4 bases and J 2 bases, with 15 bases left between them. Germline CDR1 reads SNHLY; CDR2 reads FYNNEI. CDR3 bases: TGTGCCAGCAGTGTTGGAAACGGGGGTACCTACGAGCAGTACTTC. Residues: CASSVGNGGTYEQYF.

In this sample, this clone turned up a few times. The CDR3 DNA is TGTGCCAGCAGCTTAGGCAGGGCCCACGAGCAGTACTTC. Translated: CASSLGRAHEQYF. The rearrangement uses TRBV7-2 and TRBJ2-5; maybe TRBD1 (5 bases). Near its end, the DNA agrees better with TRBJ2-7, so the J call may be wrong. The CDR3 loop spans 13 amino acids. Germline CDR1 reads SGHTA; CDR2 reads FQGNSA.

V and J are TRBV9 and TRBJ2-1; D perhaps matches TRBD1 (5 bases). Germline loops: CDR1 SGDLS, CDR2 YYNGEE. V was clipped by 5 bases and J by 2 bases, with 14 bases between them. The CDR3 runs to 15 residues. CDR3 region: CASSLEVGAYNEQFF. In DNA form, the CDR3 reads TGTGCCAGCAGTTTAGAAGTAGGGGCCTACAATGAGCAGTTCTTC.

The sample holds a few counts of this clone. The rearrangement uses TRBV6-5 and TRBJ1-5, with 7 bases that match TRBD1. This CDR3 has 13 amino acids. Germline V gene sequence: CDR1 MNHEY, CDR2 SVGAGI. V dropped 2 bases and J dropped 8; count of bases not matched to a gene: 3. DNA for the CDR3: TGTGCCAGCAGTTACCGGACAGGTGAGCCCCAGCATTTT. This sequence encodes CASSYRTGEPQHF.

CDR3 in DNA: TGTGCCAGCAGCTTATGGCGGGAGAAAAATGAGCAGTTCTTC. Translated, it gives CASSLWREKNEQFF. This chain links TRBV7-9 with TRBJ2-1; 7 bases line up with TRBD2. The V and J ends lost 2 bases and 7 bases, in that order; junction bases with no gene match: 5. Germline V CDR1 and CDR2: SEHNR, FQNEAQ (reference sequence). CDR3 length equals 14 residues.

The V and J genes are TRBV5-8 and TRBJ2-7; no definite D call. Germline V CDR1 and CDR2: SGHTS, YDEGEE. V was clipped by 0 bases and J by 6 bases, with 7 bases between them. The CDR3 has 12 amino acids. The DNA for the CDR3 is TGTGCCAGCAGCTTGGAATCCGGCGAGCAGTACTTC. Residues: CASSLESGEQYF.

The CDR3 DNA is TGTGCCAGCAGCCTACGACTAGCGGGGGGACCCGGGGAGCTGTTTTTT. This sequence encodes CASSLRLAGGPGELFF. The chain has TRBV9 and TRBJ2-2, with 13 bases aligning to TRBD2. Per the germline V gene, CDR1 is SGDLS and CDR2 is YYNGEE. The CDR3 is made up of 16 amino acids. V lost 4 bases and J lost 6; bases outside the gene matches: 6.

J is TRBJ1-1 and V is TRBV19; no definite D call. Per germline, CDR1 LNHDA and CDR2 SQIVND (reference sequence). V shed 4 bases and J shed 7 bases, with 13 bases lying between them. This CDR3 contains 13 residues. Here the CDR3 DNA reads TGTGCCAGTAGTACCCACCCCAGCGGTGAAGCTTTCTTT. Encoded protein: CASSTHPSGEAFF.

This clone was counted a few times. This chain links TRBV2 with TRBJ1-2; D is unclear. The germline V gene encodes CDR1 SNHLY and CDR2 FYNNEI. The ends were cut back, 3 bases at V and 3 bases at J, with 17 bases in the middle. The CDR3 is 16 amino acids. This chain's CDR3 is CASSDPRGQMHYGYTF. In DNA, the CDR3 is TGTGCCAGCAGTGACCCACGTGGGCAGATGCACTATGGCTACACCTTC.

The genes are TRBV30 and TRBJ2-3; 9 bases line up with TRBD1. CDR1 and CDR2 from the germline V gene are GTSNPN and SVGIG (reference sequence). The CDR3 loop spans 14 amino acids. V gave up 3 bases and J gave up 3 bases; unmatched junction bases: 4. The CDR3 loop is CAWRTGGVTDTQYF. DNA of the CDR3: TGTGCCTGGAGAACAGGGGGCGTAACAGATACGCAGTATTTT.

CDR3 coding DNA: TGTGCCAGCAGTTCGGCGCGGCTGCGGACGCAGTATTTT. Translating it yields CASSSARLRTQYF. This chain links TRBV6-6 with TRBJ2-3, with D unresolved. The germline V gene encodes CDR1 MNHNY and CDR2 SVGAGI (reference sequence). This CDR3 is 13 amino acids long. Trimming removed 4 bases at V and 9 bases at J, with 14 bases between.

CDR3 sequence reads: CAWSAGTSGYEQYF. The CDR3 coding sequence is TGTGCCTGGAGTGCCGGGACTAGCGGCTACGAGCAGTACTTC. This chain uses TRBV30 with TRBJ2-7; 11 nucleotides agree with TRBD2. In germline, CDR1 is GTSNPN, CDR2 SVGIG (reference sequence). V shed 1 base and J 3 bases; nucleotides not matched to a gene: 2. The CDR3 covers 14 residues.

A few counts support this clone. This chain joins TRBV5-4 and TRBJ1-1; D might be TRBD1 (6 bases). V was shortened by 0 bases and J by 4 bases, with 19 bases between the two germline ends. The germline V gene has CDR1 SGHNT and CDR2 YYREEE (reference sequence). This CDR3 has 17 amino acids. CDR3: CASSLESVGALGTEAFF. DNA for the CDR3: TGTGCCAGCAGCTTGGAATCGGTGGGGGCCCTGGGCACTGAAGCTTTCTTT.

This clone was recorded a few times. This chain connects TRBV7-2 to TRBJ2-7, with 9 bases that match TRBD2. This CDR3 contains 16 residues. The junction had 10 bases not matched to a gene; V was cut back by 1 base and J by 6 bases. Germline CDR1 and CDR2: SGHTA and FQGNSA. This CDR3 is CASSLVSRGRGGEQYF. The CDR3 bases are TGTGCCAGCAGCTTAGTATCGAGGGGGCGGGGGGGCGAGCAGTACTTC.

The CDR3 protein is CASSGADPRAHEQFF. The CDR3 DNA is TGTGCCAGCAGCGGGGCCGACCCACGCGCCCATGAGCAGTTCTTC. The V call is TRBV9, the J call TRBJ2-1; D is ambiguous. Germline CDR1 and CDR2: SGDLS and YYNGEE. Deletions cut 3 bases from V and 8 bases from J, with 18 bases between. This CDR3 is 15 amino acids long.

CDR3 nucleotide sequence: TGTGCCAGCAGCCCTGCAGGGGGATCCTTCCCTTACGAGCAGTACTTC. This encodes CASSPAGGSFPYEQYF. The V gene is TRBV28, the J gene TRBJ2-5, with 7 bases identical to TRBD1. The DNA matches TRBJ2-7 better at its end, which makes the J call doubtful. The CDR3 sequence is 16 residues long. Germline V gene data show CDR1 as MDHEN and CDR2 as SYDVKM.

The DNA of the CDR3 is TGCGCCAGCAGCTACGGGACTAGCGGGGGATCCTCTAGCACAGATACGCAGTATTTT. It is translated as CASSYGTSGGSSSTDTQYF. V and J are TRBV5-1 and TRBJ2-3, with TRBD2 identical over 14 bases. CDR1 and CDR2 (germline): SGHRS, YFSETQ. The CDR3 extends over 19 amino acids. With 3 bases clipped from V and 0 bases from J, the junction kept 9 bases outside the gene matches.

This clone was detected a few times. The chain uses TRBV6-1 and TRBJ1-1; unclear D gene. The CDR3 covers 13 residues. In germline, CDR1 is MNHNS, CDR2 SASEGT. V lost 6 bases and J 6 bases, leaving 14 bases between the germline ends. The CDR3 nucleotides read TGTGCCAGCAGGCGGGCGGGAGGAGCTGAAGCTTTCTTT. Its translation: CASRRAGGAEAFF.

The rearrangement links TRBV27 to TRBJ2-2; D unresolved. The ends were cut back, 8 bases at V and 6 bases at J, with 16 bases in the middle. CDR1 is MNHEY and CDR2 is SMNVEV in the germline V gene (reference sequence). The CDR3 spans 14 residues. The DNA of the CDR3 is TGTGCCAGCCGTGACAATAAACGGTCCGGGGAGCTGTTTTTT. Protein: CASRDNKRSGELFF.